The present TCR beta chain was sequenced within a study of cytomegalovirus exposure and HLA in healthy donors. This CDR3 is built from 14 residues. Trimming cost V 4 bases and J 2 bases, with 10 bases left between them. Germline-derived CDR1 and CDR2 are MNHNS and SASEGT. With 60 Vbeta and 13 Jbeta primers, the PCR was carried out. This table comes from immunoSEQ multiplex PCR, and its TCRdb copy is limited to in-frame clones, with some not included. The sample yields 100,000 to 150,000 clones, more than 70% seen once. The sample was PBMCs. The chain joins TRBV6-1 to TRBJ2-3; D possibly corresponds to TRBD1 (6 bases). The receptor was isolated from a man between 50 and 59 years old in good health and CMV-seropositive. CDR3: CASSGRGFTDTQYF. CDR3 nucleotide sequence: TGTGCCAGCAGTGGCAGGGGATTCACAGATACGCAGTATTTT.